This T cell receptor (beta chain) was retrieved from a study of cytomegalovirus exposure and HLA in healthy donors. Background on the study: In a later analysis, the roughly 120 validation repertoires were reported to have used the same platform as the 600 to 700 first-cohort repertoires. General study findings and limits: Rarity characterized most TCR sequences, yet some public TCRs appeared in many donors. The tendency of first-cohort TCR clusters to co-occur in the 130 or so validation repertoires was identified by a subsequent analysis. Reportedly, cytomegalovirus status was diagnosed with high sensitivity and specificity.

Turning to this clone: The antigen is not known.

The repertoire was sequenced with immunoSEQ multiplex PCR; TCRdb's copy has only in-frame clones and lacks some. The table lists approximately 98,000 clones, around 85% of them singletons, with 3% in the top ten. The sequence was collected from a young woman in good health and CMV-seronegative. The sample was PBMCs.

Here the CDR3 DNA reads TGTGCCACCAGCAGAGATAATAGCAGGGACCAAGAGACCCAGTACTTC. This sequence encodes CATSRDNSRDQETQYF. The chain joins TRBV15 to TRBJ2-5; possible D gene TRBD1, 5 bases. CDR1 is LNHNV and CDR2 is YYDKDF in the germline V gene (reference sequence). CDR3 size: 16 residues. Trimming left V 0 bases short and J 0 bases short, with 11 bases between. The full variable domain, its missing parts supplied by reference TRBV15 and TRBJ2-5, is DAMVIQNPRYQVTQFGKPVTLSCSQTLNHNVMYWYQQKSSQAPKLLFHYYDKDFNNEADTPDNFQSRRPNTSFCFLDIRSPGLGDTAMYLCATSRDNSRDQETQYFGPGTRLLVL.